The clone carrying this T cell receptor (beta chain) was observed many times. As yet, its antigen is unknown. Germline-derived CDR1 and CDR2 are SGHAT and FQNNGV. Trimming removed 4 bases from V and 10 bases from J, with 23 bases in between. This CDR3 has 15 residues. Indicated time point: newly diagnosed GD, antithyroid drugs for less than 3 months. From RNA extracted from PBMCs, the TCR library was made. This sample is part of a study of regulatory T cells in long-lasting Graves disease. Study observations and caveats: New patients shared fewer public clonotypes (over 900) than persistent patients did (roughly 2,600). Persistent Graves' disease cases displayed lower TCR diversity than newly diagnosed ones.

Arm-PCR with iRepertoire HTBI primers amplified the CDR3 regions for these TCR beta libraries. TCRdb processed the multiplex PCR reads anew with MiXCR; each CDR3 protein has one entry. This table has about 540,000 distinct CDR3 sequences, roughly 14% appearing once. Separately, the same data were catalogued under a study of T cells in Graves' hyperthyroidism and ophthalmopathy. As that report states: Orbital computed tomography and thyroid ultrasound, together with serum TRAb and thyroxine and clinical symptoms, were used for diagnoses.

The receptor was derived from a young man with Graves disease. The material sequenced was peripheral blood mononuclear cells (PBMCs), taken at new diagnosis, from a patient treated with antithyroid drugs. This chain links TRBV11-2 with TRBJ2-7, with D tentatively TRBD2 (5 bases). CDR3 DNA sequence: TGTGCCAGCAGCTCCCCACGGGCTTCGGGGATGAAACAGTACTTC. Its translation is CASSSPRASGMKQYF.